This T cell receptor beta chain was sequenced in a study of blood T cells in healthy people across ages. A J-beta primer mix and a sample-barcoded 5' primer were used in a second PCR of about 7 to 12 cycles. TCRdb redid the calling of the 5' RACE reads with MiXCR, one entry per CDR3 protein. Here the sample spans hundreds of thousands of distinct CDR3 sequences, approximately 51% being singletons. In its sample, this clonotype was seen once. CDR3 length: 12 residues. V dropped 4 bases and J dropped 4 bases, with 7 bases sitting between them. Germline values: CDR1 SGHRS, CDR2 YFSETQ. The rearrangement links TRBV5-1 to TRBJ2-3; D perhaps matches TRBD2 (5 bases). This receptor was identified in a man in his sixties in good health. Sample: blood. The CDR3, as DNA: TGCGCCAGCAGCGCGGACTCAGATACGCAGTATTTT. This encodes CASSADSDTQYF.